These 27 T cell receptor beta chains share one sample of origin, sequenced in a study of early T cells in non-severe SARS-CoV-2 infection. TCRdb independently ran MiXCR on the 5' RACE reads; one entry per CDR3 protein. Of tens of thousands of distinct CDR3 sequences in the sample, about 7% were seen once. Sequenced sample: whole blood. These receptor sequences come from an adult who was a healthcare worker with PCR-confirmed SARS-CoV-2 infection or an uninfected control (not recorded which).

There are a few counts of this clonotype. The chain couples TRBV6-2 or TRBV6-3 to TRBJ2-5; possible D gene TRBD2, 6 bases. Looked up from germline, CDR1 is MNHEY and CDR2 is SVGEGT. This CDR3 contains 12 residues. Between the trimmed V and J ends, which lost 5 bases and 4 bases, there was a span of 8 bases. The CDR3: CASSGGSETQYF. CDR3 DNA: TGTGCCAGCAGTGGGGGGTCAGAGACCCAGTACTTC.

The sample holds many counts of this clonotype. The CDR3 loop is CASSLGHHMNTEAFF. The DNA for the CDR3 is TGTGCCAGCAGTTTAGGGCACCACATGAACACTGAAGCTTTCTTT. The rearrangement uses TRBV12-3 or TRBV12-4 and TRBJ1-1; D remains ambiguous. Trimming cost V 1 base and J 0 bases, with 9 bases left between them. The CDR3 length is 15 residues.

In its sample, this clonotype was seen a few times. The rearrangement joins TRBV11-2 to TRBJ2-1, with 8 bases aligning to TRBD1. CDR1 and CDR2 from the germline V gene are SGHAT and FQNNGV. Trimming cost V 3 bases and J 12 bases; bases outside gene matches: 4. The CDR3 has 12 residues. CDR3 sequence (DNA): TGTGCCAGCAGCTTCGGACAGGGATGGCAGTTCTTC. It specifies CASSFGQGWQFF.

Ten or more counts support this clonotype. The chain couples TRBV7-2 to TRBJ2-3; 8 bases are a match to TRBD1. Germline V gives CDR1 SGHTA, CDR2 FQGNSA. The CDR3 consists of 16 residues. V shed 1 base and J 3 bases; nucleotides not matched to a gene: 6. The CDR3 nucleotides read TGTGCCAGCAGCTTAGACGAGACAGGGGTAACAGATACGCAGTATTTT. Translating it yields CASSLDETGVTDTQYF.

This clonotype was picked up many times. V and J are TRBV30 and TRBJ2-7; 7 nucleotides agree with TRBD1. CDR1 is GTSNPN, CDR2 SVGIG, per germline (reference sequence). This CDR3 is 14 amino acids long. Trimming at V came to 2 bases and at J to 3 bases, leaving 7 bases not matched to a gene. CDR3 sequence: CAWSLPGTDYEQYF. CDR3 DNA sequence: TGTGCCTGGAGTCTGCCCGGGACAGACTACGAGCAGTACTTC.

This clonotype was seen a few times. The CDR3 here is CASSLDGTVLSYEQYF. The CDR3 coding sequence is TGTGCCAGCAGCTTAGACGGGACAGTATTATCCTACGAGCAGTACTTC. The J gene is TRBJ2-7, the V gene TRBV7-2; 7 bases align to TRBD1. The CDR3 contains 16 residues. Germline assignment: CDR1 SGHTA and CDR2 FQGNSA. The V and J ends lost 1 base and 1 base, in that order; junction bases with no gene match: 7.

In its sample, this clonotype was seen a few times. The chain carries TRBV11-2 and TRBJ2-7, with TRBD1 as a possible D gene (5 bases). V was pared by 4 bases and J by 2 bases, with 15 bases between. There are 15 residues in the CDR3. Per the germline V gene, CDR1 is SGHAT and CDR2 is FQNNGV. CDR3 sequence reads: CASSSSGRVAYEQYF. The CDR3 DNA follows: TGTGCCAGCAGCTCCTCAGGCAGGGTGGCCTACGAGCAGTACTTC.

This clonotype has a count of ten or more. This chain uses TRBV3-1 with TRBJ1-1, with D unclear. From germline, CDR1 is LGHDT and CDR2 YNNKEL (reference sequence). The CDR3 loop spans 14 amino acids. V lost 4 bases and J 1 base, leaving 10 bases between the germline ends. The chain's CDR3 is CASSPGLENTEAFF. CDR3 bases: TGTGCCAGCAGCCCCGGGTTAGAGAACACTGAAGCTTTCTTT.

This clonotype occurred a few times. J is TRBJ1-5 and V is TRBV6-2 or TRBV6-3; no firm D call. The length of the CDR3 is 14 residues. The V gene's germline CDR1 is MNHEY and CDR2 SVGEGT. Trimming left V 4 bases short and J 0 bases short, with 7 bases between. The CDR3 sequence: CASSWRYSNQPQHF. As DNA, the CDR3 is TGTGCCAGCAGTTGGAGGTATAGCAATCAGCCCCAGCATTTT.

This clonotype was counted between two and nine times. The rearrangement joins TRBV7-4 to TRBJ1-4; D not certain. Germline CDR1 and CDR2: SGHVT and SQSDAQ. CDR3 size: 15 residues. Trimming cost V 8 bases and J 8 bases, with 21 bases left between them. The CDR3 DNA reads TGTGCCAGCCTACACGGGAGCAGGCTTAGAGAAAAACTGTTTTTT. Its protein is CASLHGSRLREKLFF. The variable domain in full, completed from reference TRBV7-4 and TRBJ1-4, reads GAGVSQSPRYKVAKRGRDVALRCDSISGHVTLYWYRQTLGQGSEVLTYSQSDAQRDKSGRPSGRFSAERPERSVSTLKIQRTEQGDSAVYLCASLHGSRLREKLFFGSGTQLSVL.

The rearrangement uses TRBV4-1 and TRBJ2-3; tentative D call: TRBD1 (6 bases). The CDR3 has 15 amino acids. The V end lost 3 bases, the J end lost 3 bases, and 13 bases lay between the germline ends. Germline V gene sequence: CDR1 MGHRA, CDR2 YSYEKL. CDR3 in amino acids: CASSQDWGTTDTQYF. CDR3 DNA sequence: TGCGCCAGCAGCCAGGACTGGGGGACAACAGATACGCAGTATTTT.

The CDR3 DNA is TGTGCCAGCTCACCACCGGAGAACCCCTTGGCTGGCTACACCTTC. Amino acids: CASSPPENPLAGYTF. V gene TRBV18 combines with J gene TRBJ1-2; D unclear. There are 15 residues in the CDR3. The germline CDR1 and CDR2 sequences are KGHSH and LQKENI. Trimming removed 0 bases from V and 7 bases from J, with 15 bases in between. Combining the CDR3 with reference TRBV18 and TRBJ1-2 gives the whole variable domain NAGVMQNPRHLVRRRGQEARLRCSPMKGHSHVYWYRQLPEEGLKFMVYLQKENIIDESGMPKERFSAEFPKEGPSILRIQQVVRGDSAAYFCASSPPENPLAGYTFGSGTRLTVV.

This clonotype came up a few times. This chain uses TRBV18 with TRBJ2-3, with TRBD2 matching 12 bases. Trimming took 8 bases from V and 2 from J; bases not matched to a gene: 11. This CDR3 contains 17 residues. Germline CDR1 is KGHSH and CDR2 is LQKENI. The CDR3 spells CASGGVRTSGDTDTQYF. Written as DNA, the CDR3 is TGTGCCAGCGGGGGAGTCCGGACTAGCGGGGACACAGATACGCAGTATTTT.

The chain links TRBV6-2 or TRBV6-3 to TRBJ1-1, with 7 positions matching TRBD1. Germline V gene sequence: CDR1 MNHEY, CDR2 SVGEGT. The J segment lost 0 bases and the V segment lost 2 bases, leaving 15 bases of the junction unmatched. The CDR3 extends over 19 amino acids. The CDR3 DNA reads TGTGCCAGCAGTTACCCGCTTTTAACCTCGACAGGGATGAACACTGAAGCTTTCTTT. Amino acid sequence: CASSYPLLTSTGMNTEAFF.

This clonotype was counted a few times. This chain links TRBV5-1 with TRBJ2-3, with 7 bases fitting TRBD1. Germline assignment: CDR1 SGHRS and CDR2 YFSETQ. Germline trimming cut 5 bases from V and 8 bases from J; bases unmatched to any gene: 2. This CDR3 is built from 11 residues. CDR3 loop: CASRSGGTQYF. DNA for the CDR3: TGCGCCAGCAGATCAGGGGGTACGCAGTATTTT.

The chain couples TRBV10-2 to TRBJ2-7, with TRBD2 identical over 8 bases. This CDR3 spans 14 amino acids. The germline gives CDR1 WSHSY, CDR2 SAAADI. V lost 2 bases, J lost 3 bases, and 3 bases stayed unmatched. The DNA for the CDR3 is TGCGCCAGCAGTGAGCCGGGGGGGATCTACGAGCAGTACTTC. Protein product: CASSEPGGIYEQYF.

This clonotype has only a few counts. This chain joins TRBV2 and TRBJ2-2; no clear D gene. The CDR3 runs to 14 residues. Trimming shortened V by 6 bases and J by 1 base, and 9 bases separated the two germline ends. Germline V gives CDR1 SNHLY, CDR2 FYNNEI. CDR3 in amino acids: CASRPDKNTGELFF. As DNA, the CDR3 is TGTGCCAGCAGACCAGACAAGAACACCGGGGAGCTGTTTTTT.

Comments on this clonotype: This could be a read error, since a much larger clone is one nucleotide away. This chain connects TRBV6-5 to TRBJ1-3; D gene uncertain. Germline CDR1 reads MNHEY; CDR2 reads SVGAGI. The CDR3 length is 13 residues. CDR3 nucleotide sequence: TGTGCCAGCAGTTCCCACATGGGAAACACCATGTATTTT. The encoded protein is CASSSHMGNTMYF.

This clonotype was observed a handful of times. The chain has TRBV7-8 and TRBJ1-3, with no clear D. In germline, CDR1 is SGHVS, CDR2 FQNEAQ. Between the trimmed V and J ends, which lost 1 base and 0 bases, there was a span of 13 bases. The CDR3 is 17 amino acids. The CDR3 bases are TGTGCCAGCAGCTTAGACACCGTGGCCGTCTCTGGAAACACCATATATTTT. Its protein product is CASSLDTVAVSGNTIYF.

This clonotype was detected ten times or more. The J gene is TRBJ2-3, the V gene TRBV7-2; no reliable D call. Germline V gives CDR1 SGHTA, CDR2 FQGNSA. V lost 4 bases and J 1 base, leaving 12 bases between the germline ends. The CDR3 is 15 amino acids. CDR3 residues: CASSSDGSGTDTQYF. CDR3 sequence (DNA): TGTGCCAGCAGCTCCGACGGAAGCGGCACAGATACGCAGTATTTT.

This clonotype was found a few times. The rearrangement uses TRBV11-2 and TRBJ2-7; D call uncertain. The CDR3 contains 14 residues. V shed 3 bases and J shed 5 bases, with 14 bases lying between them. Per germline, CDR1 SGHAT and CDR2 FQNNGV. Written as DNA, the CDR3 is TGTGCCAGCAGCTTCGGGTTCCCTCCCGACGAGCAGTACTTC. Translation: CASSFGFPPDEQYF.

This chain links TRBV10-3 with TRBJ1-3, with D maybe TRBD1 (6 bases). Germline V gene sequence: CDR1 ENHRY, CDR2 SYGVKD. The CDR3 spans 19 residues. Deletions cut 0 bases from V and 2 bases from J, with 20 bases between. This chain's CDR3 is CAISESATKGELAGNTIYF. In DNA, the CDR3 is TGTGCCATCAGTGAGTCGGCGACGAAGGGGGAATTGGCTGGAAACACCATATATTTT.

This clonotype was counted many times. The chain employs TRBV2 and TRBJ2-1; D gene unclear. The CDR3 has 12 residues. In germline, CDR1 is SNHLY, CDR2 FYNNEI. V was pared by 4 bases and J by 5 bases, with 6 bases between. The CDR3 sequence: CASSVSHNEQFF. As DNA, the CDR3 is TGTGCCAGCAGTGTTAGCCACAATGAGCAGTTCTTC.

This clonotype appeared many times. V and J are TRBV25-1 and TRBJ1-4; the D gene is possibly TRBD1 (5 bases). Germline V gene sequence: CDR1 MGHDK, CDR2 SYGVNS. The CDR3 is 14 amino acids. Trimming cost V 3 bases and J 7 bases, with 12 bases left between them. CDR3: CASSETLRGEKLFF. As DNA, the CDR3 is TGTGCCAGCAGTGAGACTCTGAGGGGTGAAAAACTGTTTTTT.

This clonotype has a handful of counts. The chain uses TRBV11-2 and TRBJ2-5; 11 positions match TRBD2. Germline CDR1 SGHAT, CDR2 FQNNGV. J lost 2 bases, V lost 3 bases, and 14 bases had no gene match. CDR3 length: 19 residues. The CDR3: CASSFGLAGGIPGQETQYF. CDR3 in DNA: TGTGCCAGCAGCTTTGGTCTAGCGGGGGGCATCCCAGGGCAAGAGACCCAGTACTTC. Variable domain in full (rest from reference TRBV11-2 and TRBJ2-5): EAGVAQSPRYKIIEKRQSVAFWCNPISGHATLYWYQQILGQGPKLLIQFQNNGVVDDSQLPKDRFSAERLKGVDSTLKIQPAKLEDSAVYLCASSFGLAGGIPGQETQYFGPGTRLLVL.

Only a few counts were recorded for this clonotype. The V call is TRBV6-1, the J call TRBJ1-2; D remains unclear. The CDR3 is 15 amino acids. Germline CDR1 MNHNS, CDR2 SASEGT. The V end lost 3 bases, the J end lost 6 bases, and 17 bases lay between the germline ends. CDR3 protein: CASSESWMSLHGYTF. DNA of the CDR3: TGTGCCAGCAGTGAGTCGTGGATGTCCCTTCATGGCTACACCTTC.

The rearrangement links TRBV18 to TRBJ1-2, with 8 bases fitting TRBD1. This CDR3 spans 15 amino acids. Germline trimming cut 3 bases from V and 8 bases from J; bases unmatched to any gene: 11. CDR1 and CDR2 from the germline V gene are KGHSH and LQKENI. This CDR3 is CASSPPDRAYWGYTF. CDR3 DNA sequence: TGTGCCAGCTCACCCCCGGACAGGGCCTATTGGGGCTACACCTTC. Complete variable domain (other parts from reference TRBV18 and TRBJ1-2): NAGVMQNPRHLVRRRGQEARLRCSPMKGHSHVYWYRQLPEEGLKFMVYLQKENIIDESGMPKERFSAEFPKEGPSILRIQQVVRGDSAAYFCASSPPDRAYWGYTFGSGTRLTVV.